This T cell receptor beta chain derives from a study of identical twins. This CDR3 is 14 amino acids long. Template switching created a universal primer site, and the cDNA included unique molecular identifiers. One entry per CDR3 protein, called by TCRdb with MiXCR from the 5' RACE reads. The repertoire has 700,000 to 950,000 distinct CDR3 sequences, over 9% of them found once; the top ten carry around 1.6%. This clonotype was detected a few times. As yet, its antigen is unknown. Broader study findings: The study found weaker excess twin sharing in beta out-of-frame sequences.

This sample was also put to use in a study of yellow fever vaccine responses in identical twins.

This chain connects TRBV21-1 to TRBJ2-5; whether TRBD1, the table's D call, matches the DNA was not checked. TRBV21-1 counts as a pseudogene. Sequenced material: PBMCs. The TCR originated in a woman between 18 and 29 years old in good health. The CDR3 nucleotides are TGTGCCAGCATCAAGGGGGGGATCCAAGAGACCCAGTACTTC. Translation: CASIKGGIQETQYF.